This TCR beta chain emerged from a study of blood T cell repertoires in COVID-19. CDR3 length equals 16 residues. From germline, CDR1 is MNHEY and CDR2 SMNVEV (reference sequence). Trimming left V 2 bases short and J 9 bases short, with 23 bases between. Generated by immunoSEQ multiplex PCR, the TCRdb table keeps only in-frame clones and is missing some. The data contain 98,000 or so clones, approximately 88% of them seen just once; the ten biggest clones take up roughly 29%. Sequences were obtained from peripheral blood. The receptor's source is a man aged 55 to 70 with acute or convalescent COVID-19. The chain links TRBV27 to TRBJ2-7, with D possibly being TRBD1 (6 bases). As DNA, the CDR3 is TGTGCCAGCAGTTTAGAGGGGCTACAGGGCGGAAAGCGGCAGTACTTC. Its protein is CASSLEGLQGGKRQYF.